The rows below give T cell receptor beta chains drawn from one sample of a study of graft-versus-host responses after intestinal transplantation. No antigen is known for these receptors. Profiled with immunoSEQ multiplex PCR; TCRdb holds only in-frame clones, not every one. There are 90,000 to 150,000 clones in the sample; roughly 91% occur only once, and more than 0.09% lies in the top ten. Sequenced material: unstimulated CD4+ T cells sorted from spleen or lymph node cells, taken before intestinal transplant. The receptors originated from a human donor who received an intestinal transplant. The CDR3 runs from the conserved cysteine through the conserved F or W. The D gene is left open where the match is weak. For some rows the clone size is stated as once, few or many, or as a class when expanded; others skip it.

CASSQADRDNEQFF,TRBD1,TRBV28,TRBJ2-1,14,-
CASSSRLGSDEQYF,-,TRBV11-2,TRBJ2-7,14,-
CASSPTSGNTIYF,-,TRBV7-3,TRBJ1-3,13,few
CSVTLNYGYTF,-,TRBV29-1,TRBJ1-2,11,-
CASSPGQGKNGYTF,TRBD1,TRBV6-1,TRBJ1-2,14,-
CAISESRVKTYEQYF,-,TRBV10-3,TRBJ2-7,15,-
CASSYAPGNGDTQYF,-,TRBV6-5,TRBJ2-3,15,-
CASSLVGDRSYEQYF,-,TRBV5-6,TRBJ2-7,15,-
CASSGPGTAQGQPQHF,TRBD1,TRBV5-4,TRBJ1-5,16,-
CASAGTEYEQYF,TRBD1,TRBV5-1,TRBJ2-7,12,-
CASSLAGQGTEAFF,-,TRBV7-3,TRBJ1-1,14,-
CASSLGGVGEGDTQYF,TRBD2,TRBV7-8,TRBJ2-3,16,-
CASRDMATDTQYF,-,TRBV19,TRBJ2-3,13,few
CASSLAAGNYGYTF,-,TRBV7-9,TRBJ1-2,14,few